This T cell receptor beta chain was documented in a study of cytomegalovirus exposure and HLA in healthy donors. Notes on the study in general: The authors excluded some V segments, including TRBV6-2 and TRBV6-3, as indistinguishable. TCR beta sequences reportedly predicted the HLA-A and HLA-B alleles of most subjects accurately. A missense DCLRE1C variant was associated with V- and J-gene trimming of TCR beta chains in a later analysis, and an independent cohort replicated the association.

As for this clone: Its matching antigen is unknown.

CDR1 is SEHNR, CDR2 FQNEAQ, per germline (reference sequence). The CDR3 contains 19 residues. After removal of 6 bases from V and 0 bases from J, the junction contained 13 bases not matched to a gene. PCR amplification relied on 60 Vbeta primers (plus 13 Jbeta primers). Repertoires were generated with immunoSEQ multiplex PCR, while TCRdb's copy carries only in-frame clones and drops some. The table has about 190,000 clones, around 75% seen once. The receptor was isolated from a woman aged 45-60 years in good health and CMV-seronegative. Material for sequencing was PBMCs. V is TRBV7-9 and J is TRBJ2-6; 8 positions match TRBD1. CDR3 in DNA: TGTGCCAGCAGGCGAACAGGACAGGGACAAATCTCTGGGGCCAACGTCCTGACTTTC. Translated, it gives CASRRTGQGQISGANVLTF. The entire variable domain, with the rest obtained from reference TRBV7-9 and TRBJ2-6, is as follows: DTGVSQNPRHKITKRGQNVTFRCDPISEHNRLYWYRQTLGQGPEFLTYFQNEAQLEKSRLLSDRFSAERPKGSFSTLEIQRTEQGDSAMYLCASRRTGQGQISGANVLTFGAGSRLTVL.